Listed below are T cell receptor beta chains from one sample, sequenced in a study of T cell responses to AZD1222 COVID-19 vaccine. The table came from immunoSEQ multiplex PCR; TCRdb's copy has only in-frame clones and leaves some out. This table holds more than 60,000 clones, 84% found once. The specimen was peripheral blood, collected on day 0 of AZD1222 vaccination. These receptors all come from an adult in good health. Both conserved end residues are part of each CDR3. D genes are given only for firm matches. Clone size is stated in some rows and not others, as once, few, many or a class when expanded.

D	V	size	J	DNA	CDR3
NA	TRBV7-2	NA	TRBJ1-5	TGTGCCAGCAGCCTCTCGGGAGGGGGCAATCAGCCCCAGCATTTT	CASSLSGGGNQPQHF
NA	TRBV19	NA	TRBJ1-2	TGTGCCAGTAGTTCCCGGAGGGAGGGGAATCGAGTCTATGGCTACACCTTC	CASSSRREGNRVYGYTF
TRBD1	TRBV28	NA	TRBJ1-2	TGTGCCAGCAGTTTATTACAGGGGAACTATGGCTACACCTTC	CASSLLQGNYGYTF
TRBD1	TRBV28	NA	TRBJ2-7	TGTGCCAGCAGTCCACAGGGGATTACCTACGAGCAGTACTTC	CASSPQGITYEQYF
NA	TRBV7-9	NA	TRBJ2-3	TGTGCCAGCAGCCCCGGGGAGCTTGATACGCAGTATTTT	CASSPGELDTQYF
TRBD1	TRBV6-2/TRBV6-3	NA	TRBJ1-2	TGTGCCAGCAGTTTACAGGGGAACTATGGCTACACCTTC	CASSLQGNYGYTF
TRBD1	TRBV6-1	NA	TRBJ1-3	TGTGCCAGCAGTGCGCCGGGACAGGGTTCCGGAAACACCATATATTTT	CASSAPGQGSGNTIYF
NA	TRBV7-9	once	TRBJ2-3	TGTGCCAGCAGCTCGTCGGGGGCTGATACGCAGTATTTT	CASSSSGADTQYF
NA	TRBV28	NA	TRBJ2-1	TGTGCCAGCACCCGTCAGGAAAGAAAGCAGTTCTTC	CASTRQERKQFF
NA	TRBV7-2	once	TRBJ1-5	TGTGCCAGCAGCTCCCGGAATCAGCCCCAGCATTTT	CASSSRNQPQHF
NA	TRBV29-1	NA	TRBJ1-1	TGCAGCGTTGAAGATCGGTATTCAGAGAGGCTTGAAGCTTTCTTT	CSVEDRYSERLEAFF
TRBD1	TRBV28	NA	TRBJ1-5	TGTGCCAGCAGCCAGGGGGCGGGGGGCAATCAGCCCCAGCATTTT	CASSQGAGGNQPQHF
NA	TRBV19	NA	TRBJ2-1	TGTGCCAGTAGCCCGATTAGCTCCTACAATGAGCAGTTCTTC	CASSPISSYNEQFF
TRBD2	TRBV27	NA	TRBJ2-1	TGTGCCAGCAGTGAGGCTAGCGGGCCTTCTTACAATGAGCAGTTCTTC	CASSEASGPSYNEQFF
TRBD2	TRBV7-9	NA	TRBJ2-1	TGTGCCAGCAGCTTAATAGCGGGAGTGTTCAATGAGCAGTTCTTC	CASSLIAGVFNEQFF